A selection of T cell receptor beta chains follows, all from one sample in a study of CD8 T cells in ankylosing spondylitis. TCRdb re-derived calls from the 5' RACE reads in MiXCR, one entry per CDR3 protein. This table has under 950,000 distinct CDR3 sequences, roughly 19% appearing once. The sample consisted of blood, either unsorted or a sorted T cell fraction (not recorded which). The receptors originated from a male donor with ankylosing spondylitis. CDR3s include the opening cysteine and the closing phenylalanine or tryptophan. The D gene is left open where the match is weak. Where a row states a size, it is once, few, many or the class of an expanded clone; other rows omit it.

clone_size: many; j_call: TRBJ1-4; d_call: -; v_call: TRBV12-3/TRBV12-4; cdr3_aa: CASSLGGREKLFF; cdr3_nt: TGTGCCAGCAGTTTAGGGGGTAGGGAAAAACTGTTTTTT
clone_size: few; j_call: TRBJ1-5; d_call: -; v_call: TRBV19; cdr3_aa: CASSIRDLNQPQHF; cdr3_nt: TGTGCCAGTAGTATTCGGGACCTCAATCAGCCCCAGCATTTT
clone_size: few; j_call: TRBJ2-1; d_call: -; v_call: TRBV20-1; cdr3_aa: CSARDSKQGNEQFF; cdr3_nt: TGCAGTGCTAGAGATTCAAAGCAGGGGAATGAGCAGTTCTTC
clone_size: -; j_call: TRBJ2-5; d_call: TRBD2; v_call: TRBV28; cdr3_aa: CASSSLADGPQFQETQYF; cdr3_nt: TGTGCCAGCAGTTCACTAGCGGATGGTCCCCAATTCCAAGAGACCCAGTACTTC
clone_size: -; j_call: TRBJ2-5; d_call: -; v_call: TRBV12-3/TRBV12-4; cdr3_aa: CASSLSWQGHQETQYF; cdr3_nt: TGTGCCAGCAGTTTGAGTTGGCAGGGGCACCAAGAGACCCAGTACTTC
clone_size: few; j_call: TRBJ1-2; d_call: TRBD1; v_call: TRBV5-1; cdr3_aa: CASSPYRTGLGYTF; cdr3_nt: TGCGCCAGCAGCCCTTACCGGACAGGGCTTGGCTACACCTTC
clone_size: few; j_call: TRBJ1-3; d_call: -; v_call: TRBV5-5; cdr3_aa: CASSPDPNGNTIYF; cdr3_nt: TGTGCCAGCAGCCCAGACCCGAACGGAAACACCATATATTTT
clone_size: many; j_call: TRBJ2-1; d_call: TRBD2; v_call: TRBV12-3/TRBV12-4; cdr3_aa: CASSSRLAGSSYNEQFF; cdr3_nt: TGTGCCAGCAGTTCACGACTAGCGGGATCGTCCTACAATGAGCAGTTCTTC
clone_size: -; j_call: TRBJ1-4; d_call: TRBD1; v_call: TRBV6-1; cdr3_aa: CASSFTGAVANEKLFF; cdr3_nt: TGTGCCAGCAGCTTCACAGGGGCTGTGGCTAATGAAAAACTGTTTTTT
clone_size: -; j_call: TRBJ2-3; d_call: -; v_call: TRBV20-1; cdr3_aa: CSARDSGGNTDTQYF; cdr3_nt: TGCAGTGCTAGAGATAGTGGGGGGAACACAGATACGCAGTATTTT
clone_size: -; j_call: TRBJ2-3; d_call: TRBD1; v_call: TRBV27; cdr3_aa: CASSAPDRESTDTQYF; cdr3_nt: TGTGCCAGCAGTGCCCCGGACAGGGAGAGCACAGATACGCAGTATTTT
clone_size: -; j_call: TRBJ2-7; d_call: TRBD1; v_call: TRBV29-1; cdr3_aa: CSAEGQPYEQYF; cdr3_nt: TGCAGCGCCGAGGGACAGCCCTACGAGCAGTACTTC
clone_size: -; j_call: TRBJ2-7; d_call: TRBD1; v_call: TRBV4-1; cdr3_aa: CASSLLPGTGVYEQYF; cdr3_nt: TGCGCCAGCAGCCTCCTCCCCGGGACAGGGGTATACGAGCAGTACTTC
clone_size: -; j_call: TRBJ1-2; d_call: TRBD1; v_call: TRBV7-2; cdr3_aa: CASRQAAGGAAGGYTF; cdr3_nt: TGTGCCAGCAGGCAAGCGGCAGGGGGCGCCGCTGGGGGCTACACCTTC
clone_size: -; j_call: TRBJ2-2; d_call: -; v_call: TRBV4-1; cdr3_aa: CASSQDGIVKGKAGELFF; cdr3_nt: TGCGCCAGCAGCCAAGATGGGATTGTAAAGGGGAAGGCCGGGGAGCTGTTTTTT
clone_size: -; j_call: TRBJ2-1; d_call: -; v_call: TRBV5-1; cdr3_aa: CASSPRTNDEQFF; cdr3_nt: TGCGCCAGCAGCCCTAGGACAAACGATGAGCAGTTCTTC
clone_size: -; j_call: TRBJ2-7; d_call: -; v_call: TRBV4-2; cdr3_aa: CACSQDGGEQYF; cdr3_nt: TGTGCCTGCAGCCAAGATGGTGGCGAGCAGTACTTC
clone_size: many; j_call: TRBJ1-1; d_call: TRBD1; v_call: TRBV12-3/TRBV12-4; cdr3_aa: CASSSKRQGNTEAFF; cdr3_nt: TGTGCCAGCAGTTCAAAGCGACAGGGGAACACTGAAGCTTTCTTT
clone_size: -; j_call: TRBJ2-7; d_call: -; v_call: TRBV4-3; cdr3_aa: CASSQEEGLGAHSYEQYF; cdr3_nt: TGCGCCAGCAGCCAAGAGGAGGGTCTAGGGGCGCATTCGTACGAGCAGTACTTC
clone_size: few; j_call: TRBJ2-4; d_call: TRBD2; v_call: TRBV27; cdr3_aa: CASRGTSVGKNIQYF; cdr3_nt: TGTGCCAGCAGAGGGACTAGCGTAGGCAAAAACATTCAGTACTTC
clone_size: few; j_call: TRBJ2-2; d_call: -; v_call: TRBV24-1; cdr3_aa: CATSDSALPANTGELFF; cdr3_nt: TGTGCCACCAGTGATTCTGCTCTACCAGCGAACACCGGGGAGCTGTTTTTT
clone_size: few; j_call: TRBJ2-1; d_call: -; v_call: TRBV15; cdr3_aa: CATSPRKAGSYNEQFF; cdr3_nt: TGTGCCACCAGCCCCCGAAAGGCGGGCTCCTACAATGAGCAGTTCTTC
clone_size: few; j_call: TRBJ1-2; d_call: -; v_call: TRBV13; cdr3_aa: CASSSTGSDYGYTF; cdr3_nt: TGTGCCAGCAGCTCGACAGGTTCGGACTATGGCTACACCTTC
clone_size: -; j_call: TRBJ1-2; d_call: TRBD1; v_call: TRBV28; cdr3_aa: CASRDRVYGYTF; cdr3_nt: TGTGCCAGCAGAGACAGGGTGTATGGCTACACCTTC
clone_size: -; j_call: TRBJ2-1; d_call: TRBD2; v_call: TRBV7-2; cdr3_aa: CASSFSGRNNEQFF; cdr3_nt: TGTGCCAGCAGCTTTAGCGGGAGAAACAATGAGCAGTTCTTC
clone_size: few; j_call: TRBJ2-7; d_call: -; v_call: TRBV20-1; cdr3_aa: CSASPRVAGPYEQYF; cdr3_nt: TGCAGTGCTAGCCCGCGAGTGGCGGGACCCTACGAGCAGTACTTC
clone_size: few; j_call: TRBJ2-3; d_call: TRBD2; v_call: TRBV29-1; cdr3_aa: CSVEEWETGGADTQYF; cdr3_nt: TGCAGCGTTGAAGAATGGGAAACGGGAGGAGCGGATACGCAGTATTTT
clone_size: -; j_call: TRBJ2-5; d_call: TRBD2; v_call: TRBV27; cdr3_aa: CASSFAAGGKETQYF; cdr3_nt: TGTGCCAGCAGTTTCGCGGCGGGAGGGAAAGAGACCCAGTACTTC
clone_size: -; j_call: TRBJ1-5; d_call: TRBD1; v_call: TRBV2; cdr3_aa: CASSGQGLGNQPQHF; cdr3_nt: TGTGCCAGCAGTGGACAGGGACTGGGCAATCAGCCCCAGCATTTT
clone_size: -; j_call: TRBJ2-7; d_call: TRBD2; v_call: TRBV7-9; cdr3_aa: CASSSNSGGTYEQYF; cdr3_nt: TGTGCCAGCAGTTCAAATAGCGGGGGCACCTACGAGCAGTACTTC
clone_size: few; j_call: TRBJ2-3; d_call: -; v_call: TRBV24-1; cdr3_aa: CATSDGGITDTQYF; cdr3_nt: TGTGCCACCAGTGATGGGGGTATCACAGATACGCAGTATTTT
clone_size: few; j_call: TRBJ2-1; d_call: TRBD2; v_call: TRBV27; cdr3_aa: CASSSPSGHVKRGNNEQFF; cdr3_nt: TGTGCCAGCAGTTCCCCGAGCGGGCATGTCAAGCGGGGAAACAATGAGCAGTTCTTC
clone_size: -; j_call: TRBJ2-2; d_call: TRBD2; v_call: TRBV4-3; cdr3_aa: CASSQGLAGELYTGELFF; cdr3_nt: TGCGCCAGCAGCCAGGGACTAGCGGGAGAGCTTTACACCGGGGAGCTGTTTTTT
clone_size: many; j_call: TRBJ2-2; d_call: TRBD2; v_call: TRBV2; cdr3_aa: CASSGGLASTGELFF; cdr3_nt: TGTGCCAGCAGTGGGGGACTAGCGTCAACCGGGGAGCTGTTTTTT
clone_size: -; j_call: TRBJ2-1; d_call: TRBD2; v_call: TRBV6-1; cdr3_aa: CASSRTSPSSYNEQFF; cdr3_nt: TGTGCCAGCAGCCGGACTAGTCCAAGCTCCTACAATGAGCAGTTCTTC